The 21 T cell receptor beta chains below were found in one sample sequenced in a study of Ad26.COV2.S vaccination and SARS-CoV-2 variants. Treatment indicated: some 20 received Ad26.COV2.S at low or high dose, single or two shots; roughly 5 received placebo; per-sample allocation not given. Each sample was drawn 63 days after the first injection (of vaccine or placebo). Sequencing used immunoSEQ multiplex PCR; TCRdb keeps in-frame clones, though not all of them. Of 400,000 to 450,000 clones detected, about 90% appear once; the ten largest clones hold around 4.5%. The source was peripheral blood, collected in a trial of Ad26.COV2.S vaccine versus placebo. The receptors here all came from a person aged 18-60 years who received the Ad26.COV2.S COVID-19 vaccine or a placebo.

This CDR3 reads CATSTLGTNPPTQYF. In DNA, the CDR3 is TGTGCCACCAGCACCCTCGGGACCAACCCTCCGACCCAGTACTTC. V usage is TRBV15 and J usage is TRBJ2-5; tentatively, D is TRBD1 or TRBD2 (5 bases each). Germline-derived CDR1 and CDR2 are LNHNV and YYDKDF (reference sequence). The CDR3 runs to 15 residues. V lost 4 bases and J lost 7, with 19 bases in between.

The V gene is TRBV19, the J gene TRBJ2-5; the match to TRBD2 covers 10 bases. Per germline, CDR1 LNHDA and CDR2 SQIVND (reference sequence). Trimming cost V 3 bases and J 5 bases; bases outside gene matches: 12. The CDR3 contains 17 residues. The CDR3 nucleotides are TGTGCCAGTAGTATGGGTACTAGCGGGATATGCCTGGAGACCCAGTACTTC. This translates into CASSMGTSGICLETQYF. Supplemented by reference TRBV19 and TRBJ2-5, the full variable domain reads DGGITQSPKYLFRKEGQNVTLSCEQNLNHDAMYWYRQDPGQGLRLIYYSQIVNDFQKGDIAEGYSVSREKKESFPLTVTSAQKNPTAFYLCASSMGTSGICLETQYFGPGTRLLVL.

With respect to this clone: In the same sample, other DNA sequences code for this CDR3. This chain connects TRBV28 to TRBJ2-5; either TRBD1 or TRBD2 may supply D (5 bases each). With 5 bases removed from V and 2 bases from J, the gap between germline ends came to 9 bases. The germline gives CDR1 MDHEN, CDR2 SYDVKM. The CDR3 is 13 residues long. CDR3 sequence (DNA): TGTGCCAGCAGTCTCGGGACGCAAGAGACCCAGTACTTC. This encodes CASSLGTQETQYF.

The gene calls are TRBV5-4 and TRBJ2-7; maybe TRBD1 (6 bases). The CDR3 covers 14 residues. The V end was cut by 0 bases, the J end by 3 bases, with 10 bases between. CDR1 SGHNT and CDR2 YYREEE come from the germline V gene (reference sequence). In nucleotides, the CDR3 is TGTGCCAGCAGCTTGGGGCAGGGGCGCTACGAGCAGTACTTC. The encoded protein is CASSLGQGRYEQYF.

V gene TRBV28 combines with J gene TRBJ2-1, with a weak D call TRBD2 (5 bases). The ends were cut back, 9 bases at V and 9 bases at J, with 21 bases in the middle. The CDR3 is 14 residues long. CDR1 and CDR2 (germline): MDHEN, SYDVKM. Here the CDR3 reads CASRERARVSEQFF. DNA for the CDR3: TGTGCCAGTAGGGAGAGGGCGCGGGTATCTGAGCAGTTCTTC.

This chain connects TRBV7-9 to TRBJ2-7, with 7 bases aligning to TRBD2. CDR1 SEHNR and CDR2 FQNEAQ come from the germline V gene (reference sequence). V lost 5 bases and J lost 0; bases outside the gene matches: 19. This CDR3 has 19 amino acids. The CDR3 sequence: CASSGRLRGRDPISYEQYF. The DNA for the CDR3 is TGTGCCAGCAGCGGACGCCTGCGCGGGAGAGATCCTATCTCCTACGAGCAGTACTTC.

The V gene is TRBV5-6, the J gene TRBJ2-3; D remains ambiguous. The V gene lost 1 base and the J gene lost 4 bases, with 10 bases spanning the gap. The CDR3 has 14 residues. Germline V gene sequence: CDR1 SGHDT, CDR2 YYEEEE. The CDR3 spells CASSLIFRADTQYF. The CDR3 DNA follows: TGTGCCAGCAGCTTGATCTTCCGAGCAGATACGCAGTATTTT.

This rearrangement joins TRBV27 to TRBJ2-1, with D uncertain. There are 14 residues in the CDR3. The germline gives CDR1 MNHEY, CDR2 SMNVEV (reference sequence). Trimming took off 3 bases at V and 7 bases at J, with 13 bases between the two ends. CDR3 bases: TGTGCCAGCAGTTTCTATCCCGCCGGGAATGAGCAGTTCTTC. Translated, it gives CASSFYPAGNEQFF.

This clone was seen just once. The chain has TRBV2 and TRBJ2-3; 9 bases are a match to TRBD1. Trimming at V came to 7 bases and at J to 3 bases, leaving 20 bases not matched to a gene. This CDR3 has 19 residues. The germline gives CDR1 SNHLY, CDR2 FYNNEI. The CDR3 DNA is TGTGCCAGCAATACAGACGACAGGGGGAGAGGGGATAGAACAGATACGCAGTATTTT. Its translation is CASNTDDRGRGDRTDTQYF.

This chain uses TRBV5-5 with TRBJ2-1; TRBD2 matches 11 bases. CDR1 and CDR2 from the germline V gene are SGHKS and YYEKEE (reference sequence). Unmatched junction bases numbered 9, after V lost 0 bases and J lost 1 base. This CDR3 has 19 residues. DNA of the CDR3: TGTGCCAGCAGCTTGGGTAGGTTAGCGGGAGGGCGATCCTACAATGAGCAGTTCTTC. Its protein product is CASSLGRLAGGRSYNEQFF.

V gene TRBV3-1 (or the pseudogene TRBV3-2) combines with J gene TRBJ2-5; D ambiguous. Germline V gene sequence: CDR1 LGHDT, CDR2 YNNKEL (reference sequence). This CDR3 has 12 residues. Deletions cut 6 bases from V and 7 bases from J, with 12 bases between. This chain's CDR3 is CASRTTVGTQYF. CDR3 coding DNA: TGTGCCAGCAGAACTACGGTGGGGACCCAGTACTTC.

The chain joins TRBV3-1 (or the pseudogene TRBV3-2) to TRBJ2-2, with 8 bases identical to TRBD1. The germline V gene has CDR1 LGHDT and CDR2 YNNKEL (reference sequence). This CDR3 comprises 17 residues. Trimming removed 1 base from V and 1 base from J; junction bases left unmatched: 5. CDR3 residues: CASSQGGQAKNTGELFF. The DNA for the CDR3 is TGTGCCAGCAGCCAAGGGGGACAGGCCAAGAACACCGGGGAGCTGTTTTTT.

CDR3 protein: CASSSGDGTYEQYF. The CDR3 region has the DNA TGTGCCAGCTCGTCGGGGGACGGTACCTACGAGCAGTACTTC. The genes are TRBV18 and TRBJ2-7; possibly TRBD2 for D (6 bases). CDR3 size: 14 residues. Germline V gene sequence: CDR1 KGHSH, CDR2 LQKENI. V was clipped by 6 bases and J by 2 bases, with 14 bases between them. The whole variable domain, filled in from reference TRBV18 and TRBJ2-7, reads NAGVMQNPRHLVRRRGQEARLRCSPMKGHSHVYWYRQLPEEGLKFMVYLQKENIIDESGMPKERFSAEFPKEGPSILRIQQVVRGDSAAYFCASSSGDGTYEQYFGPGTRLTVT.

Here the CDR3 reads CSVGTGSLAGELFF. The DNA for the CDR3 is TGCAGCGTTGGGACAGGGAGTCTTGCCGGGGAGCTGTTTTTT. V gene TRBV29-1 combines with J gene TRBJ2-2, with TRBD1 matching over 8 bases. Germline V lookup: CDR1 SQVTM, CDR2 ANQGSEA. The V segment lost 4 bases and the J segment 6 bases; nucleotides outside the gene matches: 7. This CDR3 is 14 amino acids long.

This clone was counted a single time. Here the CDR3 reads CASSEVWGRATDTQYF. CDR3 bases: TGTGCCAGCAGTGAAGTGTGGGGGAGGGCGACAGATACGCAGTATTTT. The V call is TRBV2, the J call TRBJ2-3; 7 bases map to TRBD2. Germline CDR1 reads SNHLY; CDR2 reads FYNNEI. The CDR3 runs 16 residues. With V trimmed by 1 base and J by 3 bases, 7 bases remained unmatched.

The chain has TRBV2 and TRBJ2-3; D call uncertain. V was shortened by 7 bases and J by 3 bases, with 8 bases between the two germline ends. Germline CDR1 and CDR2: SNHLY and FYNNEI. The CDR3 has 12 residues. The CDR3 is CASTPGTDTQYF. The CDR3 DNA reads as TGTGCCAGCACCCCCGGGACAGATACGCAGTATTTT.

CDR3 sequence reads: CAWTRGGTSGRYEQYF. The CDR3 nucleotides are TGTGCCTGGACGAGAGGTGGGACTAGCGGGAGGTACGAGCAGTACTTC. This chain links TRBV30 with TRBJ2-7; 15 bases map to TRBD2. The CDR3 is 16 amino acids. Trimming took 4 bases from V and 4 from J; bases not matched to a gene: 8. The germline CDR1 and CDR2 sequences are GTSNPN and SVGIG (reference sequence).

As for this clone: The sample carries other DNA sequences with the same CDR3. The chain carries TRBV28 and TRBJ1-1, with TRBD1 as a possible D gene (5 bases). This CDR3 region has 12 residues. Germline CDR1 reads MDHEN; CDR2 reads SYDVKM. V lost 6 bases and J 3 bases, leaving 8 bases between the germline ends. CDR3 loop: CASSLGDTEAFF. In DNA form, the CDR3 reads TGTGCCAGCAGCCTAGGGGACACTGAAGCTTTCTTT.

The chain recombines TRBV6-1 with TRBJ2-7; the D gene is possibly TRBD2 (5 bases). Per germline, CDR1 MNHNS and CDR2 SASEGT. V was pared by 1 base and J by 7 bases, with 11 bases between. This CDR3 is built from 13 residues. CDR3 residues: CASSEELDGEQYF. The CDR3 DNA follows: TGTGCCAGCAGTGAAGAACTAGATGGGGAGCAGTACTTC.

This clone came up a few times. The chain employs TRBV25-1 and TRBJ1-2, with D possibly TRBD1 on 5 matching bases. CDR3 length: 13 residues. The V and J ends lost 3 bases and 8 bases respectively, with 13 bases between them. The germline V gene encodes CDR1 MGHDK and CDR2 SYGVNS. The CDR3 loop reads CASSERVGEGYTF. The CDR3 DNA is TGTGCCAGCAGTGAGCGGGTAGGGGAAGGCTACACCTTC.

CDR3 DNA: TGCGCCAGCAGGGGTAGCGGGACTCAAGAGACCCAGTACTTC. It yields the protein CASRGSGTQETQYF. V usage is TRBV5-1 and J usage is TRBJ2-5; 8 bases map to TRBD2. CDR3 length: 14 residues. CDR1 is SGHRS and CDR2 is YFSETQ in the germline V gene. With 5 bases clipped from V and 2 bases from J, the junction kept 5 bases outside the gene matches.